This T cell receptor (beta chain) was captured in a study of blood T cell repertoires in COVID-19. Original processing methods: Counts of nucleated cells, estimated from reference gene primer amplification, were obtained. The method was immunoSEQ multiplex PCR; TCRdb's version includes in-frame clones alone and lacks a portion of them. The D gene and trimming were derived from the DNA, and the V and J assignments and clone size from that table. This table holds around 240,000 clones, about 87% found once. Participants had their cohort set by participant-reported clinical history. This CDR3 has 15 residues. Trimming left V 2 bases short and J 1 base short, with 9 bases between. Germline-derived CDR1 and CDR2 are SGHRS and YFSETQ.

This TCR came from a man aged 45 to 65 who had been exposed to COVID-19. The chain recombines TRBV5-1 with TRBJ2-2; no reliable D call. Source material: PBMCs or T cells enriched from blood (not recorded which). The chain's CDR3 is CASSFYGQNTGELFF. DNA for the CDR3: TGCGCCAGCAGCTTTTATGGGCAGAACACCGGGGAGCTGTTTTTT.